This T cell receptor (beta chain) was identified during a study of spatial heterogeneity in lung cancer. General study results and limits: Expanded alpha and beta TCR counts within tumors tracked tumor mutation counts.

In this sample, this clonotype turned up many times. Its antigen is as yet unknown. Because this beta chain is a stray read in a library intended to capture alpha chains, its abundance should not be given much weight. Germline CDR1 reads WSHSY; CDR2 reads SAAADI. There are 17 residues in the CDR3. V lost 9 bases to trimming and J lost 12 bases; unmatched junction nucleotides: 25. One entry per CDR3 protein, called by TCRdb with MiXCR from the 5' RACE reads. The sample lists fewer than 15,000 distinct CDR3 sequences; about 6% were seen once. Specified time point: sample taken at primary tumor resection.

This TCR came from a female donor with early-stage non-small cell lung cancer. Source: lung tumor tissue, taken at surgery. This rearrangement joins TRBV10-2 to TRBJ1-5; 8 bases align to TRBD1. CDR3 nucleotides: TGCGCCAGTGGGCCGTGGGGGACAGGCTCCGGAGGGAGTCACCAGCATTTT. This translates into CASGPWGTGSGGSHQHF.